This TCR beta chain was found in a study of CD8+ T cells in alopecia areata. Study details: It was 6 to 18 months of tofacitinib, and then there were 6 months off drug.

CDR3 size: 14 residues. Trimming shortened V by 6 bases and J by 0 bases, and 11 bases separated the two germline ends. CDR1 and CDR2 (germline): MDHEN, SYDVKM. Extraction of RNA preceded its reverse transcription into cDNA, which served as the sequencing template. Method: immunoSEQ multiplex PCR; TCRdb's copy keeps in-frame clones and lacks some. The profile shows tens of thousands of clones, roughly 28% of them singletons. Treatment here: oral pan-JAK inhibitor, 5-10 mg twice daily. The gene calls are TRBV28 and TRBJ1-1; no clear D. The starting material was CD8+ T cells sorted from blood, obtained at week 4, from a patient treated with tofacitinib. The TCR was taken from a human donor with alopecia areata. Here the CDR3 reads CASSGRAVNTEAFF. CDR3 nucleotides: TGTGCCAGCAGCGGGAGGGCGGTGAACACTGAAGCTTTCTTT.